This passage covers 18 T cell receptor beta chains from one sample sequenced in a study of beta chain features in type 1 diabetes. Expressed TCRB transcripts were sequenced because the isolated RNA had all been reverse transcribed beforehand. Repertoires were generated with immunoSEQ multiplex PCR, while TCRdb's copy carries only in-frame clones and drops some. The table includes approximately 400,000 clones, roughly 15% detected once. Source material: naive CD4+ T cells from blood. All receptors come from a woman aged 18-30 years in good health.

The chain employs TRBV6-6 and TRBJ1-1; TRBD1 matches at 8 bases. The germline gives CDR1 MNHNY, CDR2 SVGAGI (reference sequence). Losses at the gene ends were 6 bases for V and 8 bases for J; bases not matched to a gene: 8. The CDR3 covers 13 residues. The CDR3 DNA follows: TGTGCCAGCAGCCCTCCTGGACAGGGCGAAGCTTTCTTT. Its translation: CASSPPGQGEAFF.

On this clone itself: The sample holds other DNA sequences that translate to the same CDR3. The V and J genes are TRBV5-4 and TRBJ1-5; D is unresolved. Germline CDR1 SGHNT, CDR2 YYREEE (reference sequence). V lost 0 bases and J 4 bases, leaving 5 bases between the germline ends. This CDR3 has 13 residues. The CDR3 nucleotides read TGTGCCAGCAGCTTGGCCGGGAATCAGCCCCAGCATTTT. Protein product: CASSLAGNQPQHF.

This clone was seen a handful of times. The gene calls are TRBV28 and TRBJ2-7; 9 nucleotides align to TRBD2. Trimming took 5 bases from V and 2 from J; bases not matched to a gene: 7. Germline V gene data show CDR1 as MDHEN and CDR2 as SYDVKM. This CDR3 has 15 amino acids. CDR3 sequence: CASSGEGLAAYEQYF. The DNA of the CDR3 is TGTGCCAGCAGTGGGGAGGGACTAGCTGCCTACGAGCAGTACTTC.

This clone has just a few counts. The V and J genes are TRBV30 and TRBJ2-3; 7 positions match TRBD1. The V and J ends lost 8 bases and 1 base, in that order; junction bases with no gene match: 6. This CDR3 comprises 13 residues. The germline gives CDR1 GTSNPN, CDR2 SVGIG (reference sequence). DNA of the CDR3: TGTGCCGGCGGTGGACAGGGCACAGATACGCAGTATTTT. Protein product: CAGGGQGTDTQYF.

The chain has TRBV4-2 and TRBJ1-2; D not resolved. Trimming removed 4 bases at V and 3 bases at J, with 9 bases between. CDR1 LGHNA and CDR2 YNFKEQ come from the germline V gene. CDR3 length equals 13 residues. CDR3: CASSPGEDYGYTF. The CDR3 DNA reads TGTGCCAGCAGCCCTGGAGAGGACTATGGCTACACCTTC.

V gene TRBV7-9 combines with J gene TRBJ2-1; D might be TRBD1 (5 bases). This CDR3 region has 12 residues. The V end was cut by 2 bases, the J end by 10 bases, with 9 bases between. Germline CDR1 and CDR2: SEHNR and FQNEAQ (reference sequence). CDR3 in amino acids: CASSLRGDEQFF. The CDR3 nucleotides read TGTGCCAGCAGCTTAAGGGGCGACGAGCAGTTCTTC.

The genes are TRBV29-1 and TRBJ2-1, with 11 bases lining up with TRBD2. From germline, CDR1 is SQVTM and CDR2 ANQGSEA. Losses at the gene ends were 6 bases for V and 7 bases for J; bases not matched to a gene: 5. This CDR3 contains 13 residues. The CDR3: CSVLGTSGNEQFF. The CDR3 DNA is TGCAGCGTACTCGGGACTAGCGGTAATGAGCAGTTCTTC.

This chain joins TRBV27 and TRBJ2-7; D is possibly TRBD1 (6 bases). Germline lookup yields CDR1 MNHEY and CDR2 SMNVEV (reference sequence). CDR3 length: 16 residues. V lost 3 bases and J 5 bases, leaving 20 bases between the germline ends. In DNA, the CDR3 is TGTGCCAGCAGTTTGCGTAACAGGGAAGGGGAGAACGAGCAGTACTTC. Its protein product is CASSLRNREGENEQYF.

The CDR3 here is CASSSIRQGSPYEQYF. The DNA for the CDR3 is TGTGCCAGCAGCTCTATTCGACAGGGATCTCCCTACGAGCAGTACTTC. The chain carries TRBV7-9 and TRBJ2-7, with 7 bases lining up with TRBD1. The CDR3 runs to 16 residues. CDR1 and CDR2 (germline): SEHNR, FQNEAQ (reference sequence). The junction had 11 bases not matched to a gene; V was cut back by 4 bases and J by 2 bases. Together with reference TRBV7-9 and TRBJ2-7, the CDR3 gives the full variable domain: DTGVSQNPRHKITKRGQNVTFRCDPISEHNRLYWYRQTLGQGPEFLTYFQNEAQLEKSRLLSDRFSAERPKGSFSTLEIQRTEQGDSAMYLCASSSIRQGSPYEQYFGPGTRLTVT.

This clone has just a few counts. The V gene is TRBV4-2, the J gene TRBJ2-7, with D perhaps TRBD2 (6 bases). V shed 0 bases and J shed 2 bases, with 8 bases lying between them. The germline gives CDR1 LGHNA, CDR2 YNFKEQ. There are 14 residues in the CDR3. Written as DNA, the CDR3 is TGTGCCAGCAGCCAAGATCCGGGAGCCTACGAGCAGTACTTC. Protein product: CASSQDPGAYEQYF.

This clone was recorded a few times. The chain recombines TRBV9 with TRBJ2-1; perhaps TRBD1 as D (5 bases). Germline lookup yields CDR1 SGDLS and CDR2 YYNGEE. The CDR3 has 14 amino acids. V was cut by 1 base and J by 1 base, with 6 bases left in between. In nucleotides, the CDR3 is TGTGCCAGCAGCGTACAGGGTTCCTACAATGAGCAGTTCTTC. Encoded protein: CASSVQGSYNEQFF.

This clone was counted only a few times. The chain uses TRBV19 and TRBJ2-5; 7 bases line up with TRBD2. The V gene's germline CDR1 is LNHDA and CDR2 SQIVND (reference sequence). V was pared by 1 base and J by 1 base, with 9 bases of the junction left unmatched. The CDR3 length is 17 residues. CDR3 protein: CASSIGSASGFQETQYF. CDR3 in DNA: TGTGCCAGTAGTATAGGTTCGGCTAGCGGTTTCCAAGAGACCCAGTACTTC.

This clone was detected only a few times. This sequence joins TRBV30 and TRBJ2-7; D perhaps matches TRBD2 (6 bases). CDR3 length: 12 amino acids. V lost 3 bases and J lost 3, with 9 bases in between. Germline CDR1 and CDR2: GTSNPN and SVGIG (reference sequence). CDR3 loop: CAWRLGGYEQYF. The CDR3 DNA reads TGTGCCTGGAGGCTCGGGGGCTACGAGCAGTACTTC.

This clone was counted between two and nine times. This rearrangement joins TRBV5-4 to TRBJ2-1, with 8 positions matching TRBD2. CDR1 SGHNT and CDR2 YYREEE come from the germline V gene (reference sequence). With V trimmed by 4 bases and J by 7 bases, 10 bases remained unmatched. This CDR3 is 15 amino acids long. CDR3 amino acids: CASSSTGTRSNEQFF. In DNA form, the CDR3 reads TGTGCCAGCAGCAGTACCGGGACTAGGAGTAATGAGCAGTTCTTC. The variable domain in full, with the rest retrieved from reference TRBV5-4 and TRBJ2-1, is ETGVTQSPTHLIKTRGQQVTLRCSSQSGHNTVSWYQQALGQGPQFIFQYYREEENGRGNFPPRFSGLQFPNYSSELNVNALELDDSALYLCASSSTGTRSNEQFFGPGTRLTVL.

This clone was recorded a few times. The gene calls are TRBV27 and TRBJ2-3; D remains ambiguous. The V gene lost 4 bases and the J gene lost 1 base, with 9 bases spanning the gap. The CDR3 covers 14 residues. CDR1 and CDR2 from the germline V gene are MNHEY and SMNVEV (reference sequence). In DNA form, the CDR3 reads TGTGCCAGCAGTTGGGCATCCGGCACAGATACGCAGTATTTT. Residues: CASSWASGTDTQYF.

The chain employs TRBV27 and TRBJ2-7; 12 bases agree with TRBD1. Germline CDR1 reads MNHEY; CDR2 reads SMNVEV (reference sequence). CDR3 size: 14 residues. The J segment lost 7 bases and the V segment lost 9 bases, leaving 10 bases of the junction unmatched. The CDR3 loop is CASGFRDRGREQYF. The CDR3 coding sequence is TGTGCCAGTGGTTTCCGGGACAGGGGGCGAGAGCAGTACTTC.

This clone has a handful of counts. The V gene is TRBV29-1, the J gene TRBJ2-5; 7 bases line up with TRBD2. From germline, CDR1 is SQVTM and CDR2 ANQGSEA. V trimming: 6 bases; J trimming: 5 bases; junction bases outside the gene matches: 6. CDR3 length equals 12 residues. CDR3 amino acids: CSVPDGGETQYF. The CDR3 DNA reads TGCAGCGTCCCGGACGGGGGGGAGACCCAGTACTTC.

This clone was detected a few times. The rearrangement uses TRBV2 and TRBJ1-1, with 8 bases that match TRBD1. CDR3 size: 13 residues. Trimming removed 6 bases from V and 4 bases from J; junction bases left unmatched: 4. CDR1 is SNHLY and CDR2 is FYNNEI in the germline V gene. The chain's CDR3 is CASRRTGITEAFF. In DNA form, the CDR3 reads TGTGCCAGCAGGAGGACAGGGATCACTGAAGCTTTCTTT.